Shown below are 3 T cell receptor beta chains from a single sample sequenced in a study of cytomegalovirus exposure and HLA in healthy donors. Produced via immunoSEQ multiplex PCR; TCRdb's table is partial and in-frame only. The sample comprises some 150,000 clones, around nine tenths of which are singletons, and 2% to 3% rests with the top ten. The sample comprised PBMCs. The receptors shown here come from a man aged 18 to 30 in good health and CMV-seropositive.

This sequence joins TRBV7-2 and TRBJ2-7, with D perhaps TRBD1 (5 bases). Germline CDR1 SGHTA, CDR2 FQGNSA. The CDR3 has 13 residues. V dropped 1 base and J dropped 7 bases, with 11 bases sitting between them. The CDR3 DNA is TGTGCCAGCAGCTTAGTTCAGGGTAAGGAGCAGTACTTC. This gives the protein CASSLVQGKEQYF.

Points on this clone: This CDR3 is also generated by other DNA sequences in the sample. This chain joins TRBV6-5 and TRBJ1-5, with 9 bases aligning to TRBD1. The CDR3 consists of 14 residues. Per the germline V gene, CDR1 is MNHEY and CDR2 is SVGAGI. The V segment lost 6 bases and the J segment 3 bases; nucleotides outside the gene matches: 3. The CDR3 region has the DNA TGTGCCAGCAGCGGACAGGGGAACAATCAGCCCCAGCATTTT. It encodes CASSGQGNNQPQHF.

This sequence joins TRBV5-1 and TRBJ2-5; 9 bases agree with TRBD1. V gave up 4 bases and J gave up 3 bases; unmatched junction bases: 1. This CDR3 is built from 13 residues. The germline V gene has CDR1 SGHRS and CDR2 YFSETQ. CDR3 sequence (DNA): TGCGCCAGCAGCAGGACAGGGGAAGAGACCCAGTACTTC. Its protein product is CASSRTGEETQYF.